These 5 T cell receptor beta chains were all obtained from the same sample, sequenced in a study of T cell responses to AZD1222 COVID-19 vaccine. Data came from immunoSEQ multiplex PCR; TCRdb stores just in-frame clones and leaves some out. Among over 95,000 clones listed, 88% were seen once. The sequenced sample was peripheral blood, obtained 28 days after the second AZD1222 dose. These receptors all stem from an adult who received the AZD1222 COVID-19 vaccine.

This chain joins TRBV10-1 and TRBJ2-3; D might be TRBD1 (6 bases). V was pared by 2 bases and J by 2 bases, with 11 bases between. This CDR3 has 15 residues. Germline CDR1 and CDR2: WNHNN and SYGVQD (reference sequence). The CDR3 spells CASSELGTNTDTQYF. Written as DNA, the CDR3 is TGCGCCAGCAGTGAGCTTGGGACAAACACAGATACGCAGTATTTT.

The genes are TRBV5-4 and TRBJ2-7, with 11 bases that match TRBD1. Germline CDR1 and CDR2: SGHNT and YYREEE (reference sequence). The J segment lost 5 bases and the V segment lost 0 bases, leaving 4 bases of the junction unmatched. CDR3 length: 15 residues. CDR3 in amino acids: CASSLDGTGGHEQYF. For the CDR3, the DNA is TGTGCCAGCAGCTTGGATGGGACAGGGGGACACGAGCAGTACTTC.

The chain employs TRBV11-2 and TRBJ1-5; the match to TRBD1 covers 12 bases. J lost 6 bases, V lost 1 base, and 10 bases had no gene match. The CDR3 loop spans 18 amino acids. Per the germline V gene, CDR1 is SGHAT and CDR2 is FQNNGV. CDR3: CASSLGPGDRGRPQPQHF. DNA of the CDR3: TGTGCCAGCAGCTTAGGGCCGGGGGACAGGGGGCGCCCTCAGCCCCAGCATTTT.

The V gene is TRBV12-3 or TRBV12-4, the J gene TRBJ2-3; 7 bases align to TRBD2. V was clipped by 8 bases and J by 2 bases; unmatched bases: 1. This CDR3 contains 12 residues. The CDR3: CASGLVTDTQYF. The CDR3, as DNA: TGTGCCAGCGGACTAGTCACAGATACGCAGTATTTT.

J is TRBJ2-3 and V is TRBV14; 9 nucleotides agree with TRBD2. The CDR3 loop spans 17 amino acids. Germline-derived CDR1 and CDR2 are SGHDN and FVKESK. The junction had 9 bases not matched to a gene; V was cut back by 3 bases and J by 2 bases. The CDR3 reads CASSHLLGGGATDTQYF. CDR3 bases: TGTGCCAGCAGCCATCTTCTGGGCGGGGGGGCCACAGATACGCAGTATTTT. The full variable domain, in which reference TRBV14 and TRBJ2-3 provide the parts outside the CDR3, is EAGVTQFPSHSVIEKGQTVTLRCDPISGHDNLYWYRRVMGKEIKFLLHFVKESKQDESGMPNNRFLAERTGGTYSTLKVQPAELEDSGVYFCASSHLLGGGATDTQYFGPGTRLTVL.